This passage covers 28 T cell receptor beta chains from one sample sequenced in a study of blood T cell repertoires in COVID-19 (dated by TCRdb to about 2020). Libraries were prepared through the immunoSEQ multiplex PCR assay. The source is immuneACCESS, and TCRdb retained only in-frame sequences with V and J called. Part of the clones is not carried over; for the studies checked, unresolved V genes explain less than half of this, and the remainder is unexplained. Counted in this sample were over 200,000 clones; 80% to 85% of them appeared once. Approximately 4.4% of the sample is in the top ten clones. The source material was peripheral blood. The receptors stem from a man aged 50 to 60 with active or convalescent COVID-19.

The chain links TRBV3-1 (or the pseudogene TRBV3-2) to TRBJ2-7; D is undetermined. The V and J ends lost 0 bases and 4 bases respectively, with 13 bases between them. The CDR3 is made up of 15 amino acids. Germline values: CDR1 LGHDT, CDR2 YNNKEL (reference sequence). CDR3 sequence reads: CASSQDTVRKYEQYF. CDR3 bases: TGTGCCAGCAGCCAAGACACAGTTAGGAAGTACGAGCAGTACTTC.

Comment on this clone: This sample includes further DNA sequences coding for the same CDR3. The V and J genes are TRBV5-5 and TRBJ1-2; D might be TRBD1 (6 bases). Trimming stripped 0 bases from V and 4 bases from J, with 7 bases between. The CDR3 runs 13 residues. The germline CDR1 and CDR2 sequences are SGHKS and YYEKEE (reference sequence). The CDR3 sequence: CASSLDRAYGYTF. CDR3 sequence (DNA): TGTGCCAGCAGCTTGGACAGGGCCTATGGCTACACCTTC.

This chain connects TRBV7-9 to TRBJ2-2, with no clear D. Trimming pared 1 base from V and 8 bases from J, leaving 5 bases between. This CDR3 contains 12 residues. Germline CDR1 and CDR2: SEHNR and FQNEAQ (reference sequence). CDR3 DNA: TGTGCCAGCAGCTTAGAAGCGGGGGAGCTGTTTTTT. This translates into CASSLEAGELFF.

This clone showed up just once. CDR3 sequence reads: CASSTGQGLNSPLHF. The CDR3 nucleotides read TGTGCCAGCAGCACCGGACAGGGCCTTAATTCACCCCTCCACTTT. The chain carries TRBV5-6 and TRBJ1-6, with 8 bases lining up with TRBD1. Germline V gene data show CDR1 as SGHDT and CDR2 as YYEEEE. V shed 4 bases and J 6 bases; nucleotides not matched to a gene: 6. The CDR3 has 15 amino acids.

The rearrangement uses TRBV5-1 and TRBJ2-3; 14 bases align to TRBD2. Germline CDR1 reads SGHRS; CDR2 reads YFSETQ. V lost 4 bases to trimming and J lost 5 bases; unmatched junction nucleotides: 6. This CDR3 is 16 amino acids long. CDR3 nucleotide sequence: TGCGCCAGCAGCCCCCGACTAGCGGGGGGGCAAGATACGCAGTATTTT. Its protein is CASSPRLAGGQDTQYF.

The sample holds a few counts of this clone. This chain connects TRBV6-5 to TRBJ2-2; the D gene is possibly TRBD1 (6 bases). V lost 5 bases and J lost 8, with 18 bases in between. Looked up from germline, CDR1 is MNHEY and CDR2 is SVGAGI. This CDR3 has 15 residues. CDR3 protein: CASSPSTGTSGELFF. CDR3 DNA sequence: TGTGCCAGCAGTCCAAGCACAGGGACGTCGGGGGAGCTGTTTTTT.

The rearrangement joins TRBV9 to TRBJ2-3; 13 nucleotides line up with TRBD2. Germline loops: CDR1 SGDLS, CDR2 YYNGEE. The V and J ends lost 3 bases and 4 bases, in that order; junction bases with no gene match: 5. The CDR3 has 16 amino acids. CDR3 region: CASSGTSGGVADTQYF. DNA for the CDR3: TGTGCCAGCAGCGGCACTAGCGGGGGGGTTGCAGATACGCAGTATTTT.

This chain links TRBV7-8 with TRBJ2-1; a possible D gene is TRBD1 (6 bases). Trimming stripped 5 bases from V and 9 bases from J, with 17 bases between. In germline, CDR1 is SGHVS, CDR2 FQNEAQ. The CDR3 spans 14 residues. CDR3 sequence: CASSTGRPGVEQFF. CDR3 bases: TGTGCCAGCAGCACGGGACGGCCAGGGGTTGAGCAGTTCTTC.

The rearrangement uses TRBV11-2 and TRBJ2-2; TRBD2 is a possible D gene (6 bases). The CDR3 runs 16 residues. The V and J ends lost 5 bases and 1 base respectively, with 14 bases between them. Per the germline V gene, CDR1 is SGHAT and CDR2 is FQNNGV. DNA of the CDR3: TGTGCCAGCAGCCGGGGAGGAGGGAGGAACACCGGGGAGCTGTTTTTT. Translated, it gives CASSRGGGRNTGELFF. The complete variable domain, with remaining parts taken from reference TRBV11-2 and TRBJ2-2, reads EAGVAQSPRYKIIEKRQSVAFWCNPISGHATLYWYQQILGQGPKLLIQFQNNGVVDDSQLPKDRFSAERLKGVDSTLKIQPAKLEDSAVYLCASSRGGGRNTGELFFGEGSRLTVL.

The chain combines TRBV28 with TRBJ2-5, with 10 bases that match TRBD2. The CDR3 spans 17 residues. The trim removed 2 bases at V and 4 bases at J, leaving 10 bases unmatched. Germline assignment: CDR1 MDHEN and CDR2 SYDVKM. CDR3 sequence reads: CASSLGSLAGDIETQYF. In nucleotides, the CDR3 is TGTGCCAGCAGTTTAGGGTCCCTAGCGGGGGATATAGAGACCCAGTACTTC.

The chain employs TRBV30 and TRBJ1-5; 8 nucleotides agree with TRBD1. The V segment lost 8 bases and the J segment 1 base; nucleotides outside the gene matches: 4. Germline V gives CDR1 GTSNPN, CDR2 SVGIG (reference sequence). The CDR3 is made up of 13 amino acids. The chain's CDR3 is CASGQGSNQPQHF. In DNA form, the CDR3 reads TGTGCCAGTGGACAGGGCAGCAATCAGCCCCAGCATTTT. The full variable domain, its missing parts supplied by reference TRBV30 and TRBJ1-5, is SQTIHQWPATLVQPVGSPLSLECTVEGTSNPNLYWYRQAAGRGLQLLFYSVGIGQISSEVPQNLSASRPQDRQFILSSKKLLLSDSGFYLCASGQGSNQPQHFGDGTRLSIL.

The chain uses TRBV5-1 and TRBJ2-5; TRBD2 agrees at 10 bases. The CDR3 runs 15 residues. V shed 4 bases, J shed 5 bases, and the junction held 8 bases outside the gene matches. Germline V lookup: CDR1 SGHRS, CDR2 YFSETQ. CDR3 amino acids: CASSRSGGAGETQYF. The CDR3 DNA is TGCGCCAGCAGCCGGAGCGGGGGGGCCGGTGAGACCCAGTACTTC.

As for this clone: At the DNA level, this CDR3 is encoded by other sequences in the same sample as well. V and J are TRBV20-1 and TRBJ1-3; D not certain. The CDR3 loop spans 14 amino acids. Trimming stripped 3 bases from V and 2 bases from J, with 11 bases between. Germline CDR1 DFQATT, CDR2 SNEGSKA (reference sequence). The CDR3 here is CSASAGAAGNTIYF. Here the CDR3 DNA reads TGCAGTGCTAGTGCGGGAGCGGCTGGAAACACCATATATTTT.

The chain employs TRBV4-1 and TRBJ2-7, with D possibly matching TRBD1 (6 bases). CDR3 length equals 16 residues. The germline V gene encodes CDR1 MGHRA and CDR2 YSYEKL. V was pared by 0 bases and J by 3 bases, with 15 bases between. CDR3: CASSQEIVGRGYEQYF. DNA for the CDR3: TGCGCCAGCAGCCAAGAAATTGTGGGCAGGGGCTACGAGCAGTACTTC.

The chain employs TRBV19 and TRBJ1-5; TRBD1 is a possible D gene (6 bases). From germline, CDR1 is LNHDA and CDR2 SQIVND (reference sequence). The CDR3 consists of 15 residues. V was pared by 3 bases and J by 7 bases, with 16 bases between. DNA for the CDR3: TGTGCCAGTAGTATTCTGGGGGGGGCAGGCCAGCCCCAGCATTTT. Protein product: CASSILGGAGQPQHF.

The rearrangement uses TRBV28 and TRBJ2-7; 8 bases are shared with TRBD1. Germline lookup yields CDR1 MDHEN and CDR2 SYDVKM. The CDR3 length is 13 residues. The V and J ends lost 8 bases and 3 bases, in that order; junction bases with no gene match: 6. CDR3 in amino acids: CASWDRSIYEQYF. The CDR3 DNA reads TGTGCCAGCTGGGACAGGTCCATCTACGAGCAGTACTTC. The full variable domain, its missing parts supplied by reference TRBV28 and TRBJ2-7, is DVKVTQSSRYLVKRTGEKVFLECVQDMDHENMFWYRQDPGLGLRLIYFSYDVKMKEKGDIPEGYSVSREKKERFSLILESASTNQTSMYLCASWDRSIYEQYFGPGTRLTVT.

This clone was seen once. J is TRBJ1-2 and V is TRBV28; D is unclear. Germline-derived CDR1 and CDR2 are MDHEN and SYDVKM. The ends were cut back, 5 bases at V and 4 bases at J, with 11 bases in the middle. The CDR3 covers 13 residues. Here the CDR3 reads CASSPGDLYGYTF. The CDR3, as DNA: TGTGCCAGCAGTCCCGGAGACCTCTATGGCTACACCTTC.

This chain uses TRBV5-1 with TRBJ1-2, with TRBD1 identical over 8 bases. The germline V gene has CDR1 SGHRS and CDR2 YFSETQ. CDR3 size: 14 residues. The V segment lost 0 bases and the J segment 9 bases; nucleotides outside the gene matches: 7. The CDR3 loop is CASSLEGQGPSYTF. CDR3 DNA: TGCGCCAGCAGCTTGGAAGGACAGGGTCCCAGCTACACCTTC.

This clone was seen a single time. The chain joins TRBV18 to TRBJ2-7; a weak D match, TRBD1 (7 bases). The CDR3 covers 15 residues. Germline V CDR1 and CDR2: KGHSH, LQKENI. Trimming removed 4 bases from V and 6 bases from J, with 19 bases in between. This CDR3 reads CASSLMTGLGGEQYF. The DNA for the CDR3 is TGTGCCAGCTCACTCATGACAGGGTTGGGGGGCGAGCAGTACTTC.

The chain is built from TRBV2 and TRBJ1-2; 8 nucleotides agree with TRBD1. This CDR3 comprises 13 residues. The trim removed 11 bases at V and 8 bases at J, leaving 13 bases unmatched. CDR1 and CDR2 from the germline V gene are SNHLY and FYNNEI. The CDR3 loop reads CAETPDRARGYTF. As DNA, the CDR3 is TGTGCCGAAACTCCGGACAGGGCTAGGGGCTACACCTTC.

This chain uses TRBV6-5 with TRBJ1-5; D may be TRBD1 (5 bases). This CDR3 contains 14 residues. Looked up from germline, CDR1 is MNHEY and CDR2 is SVGAGI. V shed 7 bases and J shed 4 bases, with 14 bases lying between them. The chain's CDR3 is CASILGDLNQPQHF. The CDR3 DNA is TGTGCCAGCATCCTAGGGGATCTTAATCAGCCCCAGCATTTT.

The rearrangement joins TRBV5-5 to TRBJ2-7; the D gene is possibly TRBD1 (5 bases). Germline values: CDR1 SGHKS, CDR2 YYEKEE (reference sequence). V dropped 4 bases and J dropped 6 bases, with 17 bases sitting between them. This CDR3 has 14 amino acids. The CDR3 is CASSATASPSEQYF. The CDR3 coding sequence is TGTGCCAGCAGCGCGACAGCTTCCCCGAGCGAGCAGTACTTC.

This clone was picked up a small number of times. CDR3 nucleotide sequence: TGTGCCAGCAGCTTGCTCCTGGGACATTACAATGAGCAGTTCTTC. Its protein product is CASSLLLGHYNEQFF. J is TRBJ2-1 and V is TRBV5-5; weak D call: TRBD1 (6 bases). The CDR3 sequence is 15 residues long. Germline CDR1 and CDR2: SGHKS and YYEKEE (reference sequence). The V end lost 1 base, the J end lost 4 bases, and 12 bases lay between the germline ends.

This clone was recorded once. The gene calls are TRBV6-2 or TRBV6-3 and TRBJ1-2, with D possibly matching TRBD1 (6 bases). CDR3 length: 15 amino acids. CDR1 is MNHEY and CDR2 is SVGEGT in the germline V gene. Deletions cut 6 bases from V and 10 bases from J, with 24 bases between. In DNA form, the CDR3 reads TGTGCCAGCAGCACGCACCGGGACAAGATTATCGTCTACACCTTC. This encodes CASSTHRDKIIVYTF.

This clone was seen a handful of times. The V gene is TRBV12-3 or TRBV12-4, the J gene TRBJ1-2; 7 bases are a match to TRBD1. Trimming at V came to 6 bases and at J to 3 bases, leaving 4 bases not matched to a gene. The CDR3 contains 13 residues. The CDR3 region is CASSRGGYYGYTF. In DNA, the CDR3 is TGTGCCAGCAGCCGAGGGGGCTACTATGGCTACACCTTC.

A word on this clone: The same CDR3 is also encoded by other DNA sequences in this sample. The chain recombines TRBV5-1 with TRBJ2-2, with 10 positions matching TRBD1. The CDR3 is 15 residues long. Germline CDR1 is SGHRS and CDR2 is YFSETQ. V lost 3 bases and J lost 5; bases outside the gene matches: 4. The CDR3 DNA sequence: TGCGCCAGCAGCTGGACAGGGGGTCGGACCGGGGAGCTGTTTTTT. This gives the protein CASSWTGGRTGELFF.

J is TRBJ2-1 and V is TRBV24-1, with TRBD2 matching 15 bases. Germline trimming cut 3 bases from V and 0 bases from J; bases unmatched to any gene: 5. This CDR3 has 19 amino acids. Germline-derived CDR1 and CDR2 are KGHDR and SFDVKD. The CDR3 DNA reads as TGTGCCACCAGTGATCCTGGACTAGCGGGGGGGAGCTCCTACAATGAGCAGTTCTTC. Amino acid sequence: CATSDPGLAGGSSYNEQFF.

V usage is TRBV7-3 and J usage is TRBJ2-3; D is ambiguous. The CDR3 totals 15 residues. Trimming removed 2 bases at V and 4 bases at J, with 13 bases between. Germline values: CDR1 SGHTA, CDR2 FQGTGA. The CDR3 region is CASSLGMAPPDTQYF. DNA of the CDR3: TGTGCCAGCAGCTTAGGTATGGCCCCCCCAGATACGCAGTATTTT.